The 25 T cell receptor beta chains listed next were all sequenced from one sample in a study of neoadjuvant anti-PD-1 for oral cavity cancer. Data came from immunoSEQ multiplex PCR; TCRdb stores just in-frame clones and leaves some out. The sample records 80,000 to 95,000 clones, 84% being singletons. Sequencing used PBMCs, obtained before nivolumab (anti-PD-1) treatment. Source of these receptors: a person aged 35 to 85 with oral cavity squamous cell carcinoma.

The chain's CDR3 is CASSPSPEGETQYF. DNA for the CDR3: TGTGCCAGCAGTCCGTCCCCGGAGGGGGAGACCCAGTACTTC. The chain has TRBV9 and TRBJ2-5, with D possibly being TRBD2 (6 bases). CDR3 length: 14 residues. Germline-derived CDR1 and CDR2 are SGDLS and YYNGEE. V lost 5 bases and J lost 5, with 16 bases in between.

This sequence joins TRBV29-1 and TRBJ2-2; D gene unclear. V lost 7 bases and J lost 0, with 9 bases in between. CDR3 length: 13 amino acids. The V gene's germline CDR1 is SQVTM and CDR2 ANQGSEA. CDR3 sequence: CSASTTNTGELFF. DNA of the CDR3: TGCAGCGCCTCAACTACGAACACCGGGGAGCTGTTTTTT.

The CDR3 reads CAWSFGLAITGELFF. The CDR3 nucleotides are TGTGCCTGGAGTTTCGGACTAGCGATCACCGGGGAGCTGTTTTTT. The genes are TRBV30 and TRBJ2-2, with TRBD2 matching over 9 bases. The length of the CDR3 is 15 residues. V shed 2 bases, J shed 4 bases, and the junction held 5 bases outside the gene matches. Germline values: CDR1 GTSNPN, CDR2 SVGIG (reference sequence).

This rearrangement joins TRBV19 to TRBJ2-2, with 9 nucleotides matching TRBD1. V lost 9 bases, J lost 6 bases, and 11 bases stayed unmatched. The germline V gene encodes CDR1 LNHDA and CDR2 SQIVND (reference sequence). This CDR3 contains 15 residues. CDR3 in DNA: TGTGCCAGCCTGAACAGGGGGCTGTCGGCCGGGGAGCTGTTTTTT. Residues: CASLNRGLSAGELFF.

The chain joins TRBV4-1 to TRBJ1-5, with 10 positions matching TRBD1. The CDR3 covers 15 residues. Looked up from germline, CDR1 is MGHRA and CDR2 is YSYEKL. Trimming at V came to 4 bases and at J to 7 bases, leaving 7 bases not matched to a gene. The CDR3 DNA is TGCGCCAGCAGCCCATCCGGGACAGGGGTCCAGCCCCAGCATTTT. Its protein is CASSPSGTGVQPQHF.

V usage is TRBV6-6 and J usage is TRBJ1-4; 8 positions agree with TRBD1. The germline V gene has CDR1 MNHNY and CDR2 SVGAGI (reference sequence). Trimming took 1 base from V and 5 from J; bases not matched to a gene: 6. This CDR3 has 16 amino acids. The DNA for the CDR3 is TGTGCCAGCAGTTACTTTGGGACAGGAGGGAATGAAAAACTGTTTTTT. Protein: CASSYFGTGGNEKLFF.

The rearrangement joins TRBV5-4 to TRBJ2-3; 11 bases line up with TRBD2. J was trimmed by 8 bases and V by 0 bases; bases with no gene match: 8. CDR3 length equals 16 residues. The germline CDR1 and CDR2 sequences are SGHNT and YYREEE (reference sequence). CDR3 in DNA: TGTGCCAGCAGCTTGGTAGCGGGAGGGCCCTCGGGTACGCAGTATTTT. It yields the protein CASSLVAGGPSGTQYF. Based on the CDR3 plus reference TRBV5-4 and TRBJ2-3, the full variable domain is ETGVTQSPTHLIKTRGQQVTLRCSSQSGHNTVSWYQQALGQGPQFIFQYYREEENGRGNFPPRFSGLQFPNYSSELNVNALELDDSALYLCASSLVAGGPSGTQYFGPGTRLTVL.

This clone was observed a handful of times. The V and J genes are TRBV11-1 and TRBJ2-1; possibly TRBD2 for D (5 bases). CDR1 and CDR2 (germline): SGHAT, FQDESV (reference sequence). V lost 5 bases, J lost 3 bases, and 11 bases lay in between. The CDR3 has 14 amino acids. CDR3 region: CASSPRGNYNEQFF. The DNA for the CDR3 is TGTGCCAGCAGCCCCCGAGGGAACTACAATGAGCAGTTCTTC.

The chain has TRBV6-5 and TRBJ2-7; tentatively, D is TRBD1 (6 bases). The germline V gene has CDR1 MNHEY and CDR2 SVGAGI. V was cut by 2 bases and J by 3 bases, with 8 bases left in between. This CDR3 contains 13 residues. The CDR3 DNA sequence: TGTGCCAGCAGTTACGGACAGTTCTACGAGCAGTACTTC. The encoded protein is CASSYGQFYEQYF.

The gene calls are TRBV5-4 and TRBJ2-7; D call uncertain. V was trimmed by 4 bases and J by 5 bases, leaving 19 bases between them. The CDR3 spans 15 residues. Germline V lookup: CDR1 SGHNT, CDR2 YYREEE (reference sequence). CDR3 sequence reads: CASSPGASAADEQYF. CDR3 coding DNA: TGTGCCAGCAGCCCAGGTGCTTCGGCGGCCGACGAGCAGTACTTC.

The chain combines TRBV6-1 with TRBJ1-5; the D gene is possibly TRBD1 (5 bases). The CDR3 runs 16 residues. V was trimmed by 4 bases and J by 1 base, leaving 14 bases between them. Germline V gene data show CDR1 as MNHNS and CDR2 as SASEGT. The CDR3 DNA is TGTGCCAGCAGTGGGCTACAGGAGGGGAGCAATCAGCCCCAGCATTTT. As protein: CASSGLQEGSNQPQHF.

This rearrangement joins TRBV10-3 to TRBJ1-4; TRBD1 agrees at 7 bases. J lost 4 bases, V lost 8 bases, and 4 bases had no gene match. Per the germline V gene, CDR1 is ENHRY and CDR2 is SYGVKD. This CDR3 comprises 13 residues. In DNA, the CDR3 is TGTGCCATCGCGGACAGGCTTAATGAAAAACTGTTTTTT. Its translation: CAIADRLNEKLFF.

This chain joins TRBV6-5 and TRBJ1-5; 9 bases match TRBD1. The germline V gene has CDR1 MNHEY and CDR2 SVGAGI. Germline trimming cut 2 bases from V and 5 bases from J; bases unmatched to any gene: 4. The CDR3 runs 15 residues. CDR3 region: CASSYETGGYQPQHF. In DNA form, the CDR3 reads TGTGCCAGCAGTTACGAGACAGGGGGGTATCAGCCCCAGCATTTT.

The chain employs TRBV27 and TRBJ1-2; D may be TRBD1 (5 bases). CDR1 MNHEY and CDR2 SMNVEV come from the germline V gene (reference sequence). The CDR3 length is 14 residues. V lost 2 bases to trimming and J lost 6 bases, with 13 bases between them. CDR3 in amino acids: CASSLVGGGNGYTF. The DNA of the CDR3 is TGTGCCAGCAGTTTAGTGGGGGGAGGAAATGGCTACACCTTC.

This clone has a single count. Other nucleotide sequences in the sample specify the same CDR3. This chain uses TRBV2 with TRBJ2-1, with 11 bases identical to TRBD1. CDR1 is SNHLY and CDR2 is FYNNEI in the germline V gene. Germline trimming cut 6 bases from V and 7 bases from J; bases unmatched to any gene: 2. The CDR3 has 13 amino acids. Here the CDR3 reads CASSGTGGNEQFF. CDR3 nucleotides: TGTGCCAGCAGCGGGACAGGGGGGAATGAGCAGTTCTTC.

This chain links TRBV5-4 with TRBJ2-2, with 10 bases lining up with TRBD2. CDR1 is SGHNT and CDR2 is YYREEE in the germline V gene (reference sequence). The trim removed 0 bases at V and 1 base at J, leaving 0 bases unmatched. The CDR3 runs 16 residues. CDR3 protein: CASSLGLAGNTGELFF. The CDR3 bases are TGTGCCAGCAGCTTGGGACTAGCGGGGAACACCGGGGAGCTGTTTTTT.

This chain connects TRBV7-8 to TRBJ1-1; D not certain. Germline V gene data show CDR1 as SGHVS and CDR2 as FQNEAQ. The V gene lost 5 bases and the J gene lost 3 bases, with 13 bases spanning the gap. The CDR3 contains 14 residues. In DNA, the CDR3 is TGTGCCAGCAGCCCCCCCGTTGGGGACACTGAAGCTTTCTTT. The encoded protein is CASSPPVGDTEAFF. The whole variable domain, remainder taken from reference TRBV7-8 and TRBJ1-1, is GAGVSQSPRYKVAKRGQDVALRCDPISGHVSLFWYQQALGQGPEFLTYFQNEAQLDKSGLPSDRFFAERPEGSVSTLKIQRTQQEDSAVYLCASSPPVGDTEAFFGQGTRLTVV.

This clone was seen a few times. The chain employs TRBV5-8 and TRBJ1-4; no firm D call. V lost 7 bases, J lost 7 bases, and 17 bases lay in between. The CDR3 totals 14 residues. The germline gives CDR1 SGHTS, CDR2 YDEGEE. CDR3 nucleotides: TGTGCCAGCCGCAAAGCTGGGCTTGGTGAAAAACTGTTTTTT. Translation gives CASRKAGLGEKLFF.

The V and J genes are TRBV30 and TRBJ2-7; D remains ambiguous. There are 11 residues in the CDR3. V dropped 2 bases and J dropped 3 bases, with 5 bases sitting between them. Germline-derived CDR1 and CDR2 are GTSNPN and SVGIG (reference sequence). This CDR3 reads CAWSHIYEQYF. Written as DNA, the CDR3 is TGTGCCTGGAGTCACATCTACGAGCAGTACTTC.

About this clone: This could be a read error, since a much larger clone is one nucleotide away. The V and J genes are TRBV2 and TRBJ2-3; no clear D. The V end was cut by 1 base, the J end by 0 bases, with 2 bases between. The germline V gene has CDR1 SNHLY and CDR2 FYNNEI. The CDR3 sequence is 13 residues long. This CDR3 is CASSEDSTDTQYF. CDR3 bases: TGTGCCAGCAGTGAAGACAGCACAGATACGCAGTATTTT.

The chain combines TRBV25-1 with TRBJ1-5; no reliable D call. Trimming took off 6 bases at V and 2 bases at J, with 14 bases between the two ends. The germline gives CDR1 MGHDK, CDR2 SYGVNS. This CDR3 region has 15 residues. Written as DNA, the CDR3 is TGTGCCAGCAGGGTCTCGGACTCCCGCAATCAGCCCCAGCATTTT. It specifies CASRVSDSRNQPQHF.

The chain employs TRBV6-5 and TRBJ2-7, with 7 bases lining up with TRBD1. With 2 bases clipped from V and 1 base from J, the junction kept 5 bases outside the gene matches. The CDR3 covers 15 residues. Germline V CDR1 and CDR2: MNHEY, SVGAGI. The CDR3 protein is CASSYARQGSYEQYF. The DNA of the CDR3 is TGTGCCAGCAGTTACGCCAGACAGGGATCCTACGAGCAGTACTTC.

This clone came up once. The chain couples TRBV28 to TRBJ1-2, with D possibly being TRBD1 (5 bases). Trimming took off 8 bases at V and 3 bases at J, with 13 bases between the two ends. This CDR3 is built from 13 residues. Germline values: CDR1 MDHEN, CDR2 SYDVKM. The CDR3 DNA reads TGTGCCAGCGGCTACCACAGGTACTATGGCTACACCTTC. It codes for CASGYHRYYGYTF.

The sample holds one count of this clone. CDR3 bases: TGTGCCAGCAGCCAAGATAGACTCGTGGACATTCAGTACTTC. Protein sequence: CASSQDRLVDIQYF. V is TRBV4-2 and J is TRBJ2-4; no definite D call. Germline V gene data show CDR1 as LGHNA and CDR2 as YNFKEQ. V was cut by 0 bases and J by 8 bases, with 11 bases left in between. This CDR3 contains 14 residues.

This clone was counted a few times. The chain employs TRBV11-2 and TRBJ2-2, with 7 bases identical to TRBD2. The CDR3 runs 14 residues. The germline CDR1 and CDR2 sequences are SGHAT and FQNNGV. Germline trimming cut 10 bases from V and 4 bases from J; bases unmatched to any gene: 9. The CDR3 DNA reads TGTGCCATTGCGGGCGGGAGCGGCACCGGGGAGCTGTTTTTT. Amino acid sequence: CAIAGGSGTGELFF. Filled out from reference TRBV11-2 and TRBJ2-2, the complete variable domain reads EAGVAQSPRYKIIEKRQSVAFWCNPISGHATLYWYQQILGQGPKLLIQFQNNGVVDDSQLPKDRFSAERLKGVDSTLKIQPAKLEDSAVYLCAIAGGSGTGELFFGEGSRLTVL.